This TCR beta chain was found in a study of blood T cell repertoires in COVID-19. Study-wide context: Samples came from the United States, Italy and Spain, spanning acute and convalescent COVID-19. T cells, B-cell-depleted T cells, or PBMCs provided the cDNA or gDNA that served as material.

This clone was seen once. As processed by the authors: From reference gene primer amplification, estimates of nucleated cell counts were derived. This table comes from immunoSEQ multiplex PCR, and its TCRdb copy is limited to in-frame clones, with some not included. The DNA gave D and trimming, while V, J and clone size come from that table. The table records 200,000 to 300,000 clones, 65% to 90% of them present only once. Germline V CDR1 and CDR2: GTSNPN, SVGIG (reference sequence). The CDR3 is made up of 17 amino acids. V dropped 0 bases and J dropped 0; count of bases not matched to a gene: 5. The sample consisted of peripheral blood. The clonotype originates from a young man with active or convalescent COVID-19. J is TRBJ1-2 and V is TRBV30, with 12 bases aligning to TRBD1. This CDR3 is CAWSVRDRGLANYGYTF. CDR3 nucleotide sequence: TGTGCCTGGAGTGTACGGGACAGGGGGCTAGCTAACTATGGCTACACCTTC.